This entry describes one T cell receptor (beta chain). The antigen remains undetermined. Only cases whose brain tissue showed the highest T cell transcript signatures were sequenced. Pre-surgery treatment included at least one anti-epileptic drug. Germline V lookup: CDR1 SGHTA, CDR2 FQGNSA. Trimming pared 2 bases from V and 2 bases from J, leaving 13 bases between. CDR3 length: 15 residues. This sample stems from a study of brain T cells in children with intractable seizures. Study outcomes and limitations: Viral specificity was inferred only from CDR3 similarity; HCMV serostatus was unknown. Pre-surgery blood may have been undersampled, hiding some clones.

Profiled with immunoSEQ multiplex PCR; TCRdb holds only in-frame clones, not every one. The sample holds roughly 120,000 clones; 94% are singletons and the top ten take around 4%. This chain connects TRBV7-2 to TRBJ2-7, with D perhaps matching TRBD1 (5 bases). The sequenced sample was peripheral blood, obtained at surgery. This receptor was identified in a boy under two years old with hemimegalencephaly and intractable seizures. This CDR3 is CASSLRGFGAYEQYF. The CDR3 region has the DNA TGTGCCAGCAGCTTAAGGGGATTTGGTGCCTACGAGCAGTACTTC.